Below, 23 T cell receptor beta chains from the same sample are listed, as sequenced in a study of cytomegalovirus exposure and HLA in healthy donors. 13 Jbeta primers and 60 Vbeta primers were used for the PCR. Method: immunoSEQ multiplex PCR; TCRdb's copy keeps in-frame clones and lacks some. The table lists about 170,000 clones, roughly 85% of them singletons. Sequencing used PBMCs. Receptors originate from a woman between 50 and 59 years old in good health and CMV-seropositive.

The V gene is TRBV18, the J gene TRBJ1-1, with TRBD1 matching 7 bases. The CDR3 runs to 13 residues. The J segment lost 7 bases and the V segment lost 3 bases, leaving 5 bases of the junction unmatched. Looked up from germline, CDR1 is KGHSH and CDR2 is LQKENI. CDR3 in DNA: TGTGCCAGCTCACCCATACGGACAGGTGAAGCTTTCTTT. Translation gives CASSPIRTGEAFF.

This chain joins TRBV7-2 and TRBJ2-5, with D possibly matching TRBD2 (7 bases). There are 15 residues in the CDR3. CDR1 is SGHTA and CDR2 is FQGNSA in the germline V gene. V was trimmed by 4 bases and J by 5 bases, leaving 17 bases between them. The CDR3, as DNA: TGTGCCAGCAGCTCCTCACTAGGGGGGGCCGAGACCCAGTACTTC. Translated: CASSSSLGGAETQYF.

CDR3 sequence (DNA): TGTGCTAGTGGCCCAGGACAGGGAGGAGATACGCAGTATTTT. Translated: CASGPGQGGDTQYF. The chain joins TRBV12-5 to TRBJ2-3; 8 bases line up with TRBD1. With 6 bases clipped from V and 5 bases from J, the junction kept 7 bases outside the gene matches. The length of the CDR3 is 14 residues. The germline V gene has CDR1 LGHNT and CDR2 FRNRAP. Together with reference TRBV12-5 and TRBJ2-3, the CDR3 gives the full variable domain: DARVTQTPRHKVTEMGQEVTMRCQPILGHNTVFWYRQTMMQGLELLAYFRNRAPLDDSGMPKDRFSAEMPDATLATLKIQPSEPRDSAVYFCASGPGQGGDTQYFGPGTRLTVL.

The rearrangement joins TRBV6-5 to TRBJ2-1; D ambiguous. This CDR3 contains 12 residues. The V and J ends lost 6 bases and 6 bases respectively, with 9 bases between them. Germline loops: CDR1 MNHEY, CDR2 SVGAGI. The CDR3 DNA sequence: TGTGCCAGCAGCCCTCATAGCAATGAGCAGTTCTTC. Residues: CASSPHSNEQFF.

The V call is TRBV6-6, the J call TRBJ1-2; D ambiguous. Germline loops: CDR1 MNHNY, CDR2 SVGAGI (reference sequence). The CDR3 spans 12 residues. Trimming stripped 8 bases from V and 6 bases from J, with 13 bases between. As DNA, the CDR3 is TGTGCCAGCCGCGGGGAAGAAGATGGCTACACCTTC. Protein product: CASRGEEDGYTF.

The chain carries TRBV6-5 and TRBJ2-7; D gene ambiguous. In germline, CDR1 is MNHEY, CDR2 SVGAGI. Trimming cost V 2 bases and J 7 bases, with 15 bases left between them. The CDR3 covers 14 residues. This chain's CDR3 is CASSYDGSEEEQYF. CDR3 nucleotides: TGTGCCAGCAGTTACGATGGCAGTGAAGAAGAGCAGTACTTC.

This clone has a handful of counts. The V gene is TRBV18, the J gene TRBJ2-1; 7 nucleotides match TRBD2. V lost 3 bases to trimming and J lost 9 bases; unmatched junction nucleotides: 8. The CDR3 extends over 14 amino acids. CDR1 is KGHSH, CDR2 LQKENI, per germline. The CDR3 region has the DNA TGTGCCAGCTCACCGAGGGAGGGCCTCGGTGAGCAGTTCTTC. This encodes CASSPREGLGEQFF.

J is TRBJ1-2 and V is TRBV5-6, with 8 bases identical to TRBD1. The CDR3 totals 15 residues. V shed 2 bases, J shed 4 bases, and the junction held 7 bases outside the gene matches. CDR1 is SGHDT and CDR2 is YYEEEE in the germline V gene. CDR3 in DNA: TGTGCCAGCAGCTTTAATACAGGGGGTAGCTATGGCTACACCTTC. This sequence encodes CASSFNTGGSYGYTF.

The chain links TRBV7-9 to TRBJ2-7; 9 nucleotides agree with TRBD1. Germline loops: CDR1 SEHNR, CDR2 FQNEAQ (reference sequence). V trimming: 3 bases; J trimming: 6 bases; junction bases outside the gene matches: 6. The CDR3 covers 14 residues. This chain's CDR3 is CASSLGQGLGEQYF. CDR3 DNA sequence: TGTGCCAGCAGCTTGGGACAGGGCCTTGGCGAGCAGTACTTC.

This chain connects TRBV2 to TRBJ2-7; TRBD2 matches 9 bases. Germline loops: CDR1 SNHLY, CDR2 FYNNEI. The CDR3 is made up of 16 amino acids. The V segment lost 7 bases and the J segment 5 bases; nucleotides outside the gene matches: 15. The CDR3 is CASNFPRAGGPHEQYF. The DNA for the CDR3 is TGTGCCAGCAACTTTCCGCGGGCGGGGGGGCCCCACGAGCAGTACTTC. Full variable domain (outside the CDR3, taken from reference TRBV2 and TRBJ2-7): EPEVTQTPSHQVTQMGQEVILRCVPISNHLYFYWYRQILGQKVEFLVSFYNNEISEKSEIFDDQFSVERPDGSNFTLKIRSTKLEDSAMYFCASNFPRAGGPHEQYFGPGTRLTVT.

The CDR3 DNA follows: TGTGCCAGCTCACCGGGAGGGTCTACCTCTGGGGCCAACGTCCTGACTTTC. This gives the protein CASSPGGSTSGANVLTF. The rearrangement uses TRBV18 and TRBJ2-6; 7 nucleotides agree with TRBD2. The CDR3 spans 17 residues. The germline V gene encodes CDR1 KGHSH and CDR2 LQKENI. With 3 bases clipped from V and 0 bases from J, the junction kept 5 bases outside the gene matches.

The chain has TRBV4-2 and TRBJ2-3; 10 bases are shared with TRBD2. Germline lookup yields CDR1 LGHNA and CDR2 YNFKEQ. The V segment lost 0 bases and the J segment 4 bases; nucleotides outside the gene matches: 4. CDR3 size: 16 residues. The CDR3 DNA reads TGTGCCAGCAGCCAAGATTTGGGGACTAGCGCAGATACGCAGTATTTT. This sequence encodes CASSQDLGTSADTQYF.

The J gene is TRBJ2-3, the V gene TRBV6-5, with D possibly TRBD1 on 6 matching bases. The CDR3 has 13 residues. The ends were cut back, 10 bases at V and 0 bases at J, with 11 bases in the middle. Germline V CDR1 and CDR2: MNHEY, SVGAGI. The CDR3 spells CATGDISTDTQYF. Written as DNA, the CDR3 is TGTGCCACCGGGGACATTAGCACAGATACGCAGTATTTT.

The chain is built from TRBV2 and TRBJ1-1; D gene uncertain. Trimming took 7 bases from V and 1 from J, leaving 7 bases between them. This CDR3 is built from 12 residues. Per germline, CDR1 SNHLY and CDR2 FYNNEI. CDR3 DNA: TGTGCCAGCAAAACAGCGAACACTGAAGCTTTCTTT. This codes for CASKTANTEAFF.

This CDR3 reads CTSSQWPRGSRETQYF. The DNA for the CDR3 is TGCACCAGCAGCCAATGGCCCAGGGGGTCCCGAGAGACCCAGTACTTC. This sequence joins TRBV1 and TRBJ2-5; TRBD1 is the table's D call, not checked against the DNA. TRBV1 is recorded as a pseudogene. There are 16 residues in the CDR3.

A few counts support this clone. V gene TRBV15 combines with J gene TRBJ2-7, with 8 bases identical to TRBD2. Germline V gene sequence: CDR1 LNHNV, CDR2 YYDKDF (reference sequence). The CDR3 has 13 residues. The V segment lost 8 bases and the J segment 0 bases; nucleotides outside the gene matches: 3. The CDR3 sequence: CATGGGYSYEQYF. CDR3 coding DNA: TGTGCCACCGGCGGGGGGTACTCCTACGAGCAGTACTTC.

The sample holds one count of this clone. The chain couples TRBV6-6 to TRBJ2-4, with TRBD2 identical over 14 bases. The junction had 3 bases not matched to a gene; V was cut back by 4 bases and J by 7 bases. Germline-derived CDR1 and CDR2 are MNHNY and SVGAGI (reference sequence). CDR3 length: 15 amino acids. The CDR3 loop reads CASSLGLAGVNIQYF. CDR3 nucleotide sequence: TGTGCCAGCAGTTTGGGACTAGCGGGGGTCAACATTCAGTACTTC.

This clone was picked up a small number of times. The V gene is TRBV14, the J gene TRBJ1-2, with D unclear. The CDR3 contains 15 residues. V lost 0 bases, J lost 6 bases, and 14 bases lay in between. Germline loops: CDR1 SGHDN, CDR2 FVKESK. The CDR3 bases are TGTGCCAGCAGCCAAGACCCGTTCCCCCTTGATGGCTACACCTTC. This translates into CASSQDPFPLDGYTF.

The rearrangement links TRBV29-1 to TRBJ2-5, with a weak D call TRBD1 (5 bases). The CDR3 has 13 amino acids. V dropped 7 bases and J dropped 4 bases, with 16 bases sitting between them. Germline assignment: CDR1 SQVTM and CDR2 ANQGSEA. Written as DNA, the CDR3 is TGCAGCGCGGATCAGGCAGGGATAGAGACCCAGTACTTC. Protein: CSADQAGIETQYF.

The chain joins TRBV5-5 to TRBJ1-2; TRBD1 matches 11 bases. Germline CDR1 SGHKS, CDR2 YYEKEE (reference sequence). There are 15 residues in the CDR3. Trimming cost V 4 bases and J 4 bases; bases outside gene matches: 6. In nucleotides, the CDR3 is TGTGCCAGCAGCCCAGGGACAGGGGGTGGCTATGGCTACACCTTC. This encodes CASSPGTGGGYGYTF.

The chain employs TRBV5-1 and TRBJ1-2; 7 bases line up with TRBD1. V was pared by 4 bases and J by 3 bases, with 12 bases of the junction left unmatched. This CDR3 has 16 residues. Looked up from germline, CDR1 is SGHRS and CDR2 is YFSETQ. CDR3 loop: CASSTTTGTSDYGYTF. Here the CDR3 DNA reads TGCGCCAGCAGCACGACGACAGGGACAAGTGACTATGGCTACACCTTC. The full variable domain, with the rest looked up from reference TRBV5-1 and TRBJ1-2, is KAGVTQTPRYLIKTRGQQVTLSCSPISGHRSVSWYQQTPGQGLQFLFEYFSETQRNKGNFPGRFSGRQFSNSRSEMNVSTLELGDSALYLCASSTTTGTSDYGYTFGSGTRLTVV.

This rearrangement joins TRBV19 to TRBJ2-1, with D maybe TRBD2 (7 bases). Trimming took off 3 bases at V and 4 bases at J, with 16 bases between the two ends. The CDR3 totals 16 residues. The germline V gene encodes CDR1 LNHDA and CDR2 SQIVND (reference sequence). CDR3 protein: CASSIGGGPLYNEQFF. CDR3 in DNA: TGTGCCAGTAGTATTGGGGGGGGGCCGCTTTACAATGAGCAGTTCTTC.

V usage is TRBV7-2 and J usage is TRBJ2-2, with TRBD2 identical over 11 bases. J gave up 1 base and V 5 bases, and 3 bases lay outside the gene matches. The CDR3 loop spans 16 amino acids. Germline CDR1 reads SGHTA; CDR2 reads FQGNSA. CDR3 sequence (DNA): TGTGCCAGCAGCCCCCTAGCGGGGGGGAACACCGGGGAGCTGTTTTTT. This encodes CASSPLAGGNTGELFF.